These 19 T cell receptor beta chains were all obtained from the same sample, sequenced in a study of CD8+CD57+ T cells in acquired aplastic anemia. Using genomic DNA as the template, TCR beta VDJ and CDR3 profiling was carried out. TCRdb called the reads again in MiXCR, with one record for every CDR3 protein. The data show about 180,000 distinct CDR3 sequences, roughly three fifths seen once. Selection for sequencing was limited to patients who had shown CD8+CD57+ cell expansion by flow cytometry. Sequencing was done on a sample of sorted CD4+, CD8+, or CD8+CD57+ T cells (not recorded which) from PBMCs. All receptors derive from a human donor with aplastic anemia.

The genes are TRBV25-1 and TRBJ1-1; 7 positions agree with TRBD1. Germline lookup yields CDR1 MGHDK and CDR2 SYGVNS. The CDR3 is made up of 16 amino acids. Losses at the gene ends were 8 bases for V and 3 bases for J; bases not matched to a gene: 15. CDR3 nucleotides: TGTGCCAGCTTACCAGGGGGTGGTGCTTGGGACACTGAAGCTTTCTTT. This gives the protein CASLPGGGAWDTEAFF.

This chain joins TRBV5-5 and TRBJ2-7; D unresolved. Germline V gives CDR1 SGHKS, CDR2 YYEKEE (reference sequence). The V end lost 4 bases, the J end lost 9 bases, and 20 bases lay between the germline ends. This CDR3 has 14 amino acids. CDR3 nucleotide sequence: TGTGCCAGCAGCCCAGACACGTTATCGGTCGGGCAGTACTTC. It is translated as CASSPDTLSVGQYF.

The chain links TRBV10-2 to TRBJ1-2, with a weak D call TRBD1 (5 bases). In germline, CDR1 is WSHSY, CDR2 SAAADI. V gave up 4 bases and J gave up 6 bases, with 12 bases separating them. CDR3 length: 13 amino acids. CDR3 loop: CASSARGANGYTF. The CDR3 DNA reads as TGCGCCAGCAGTGCGCGAGGGGCGAATGGCTACACCTTC.

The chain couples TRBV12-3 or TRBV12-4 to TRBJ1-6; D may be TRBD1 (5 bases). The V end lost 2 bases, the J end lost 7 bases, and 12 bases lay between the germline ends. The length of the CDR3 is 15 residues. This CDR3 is CASSLRGKFNSPLHF. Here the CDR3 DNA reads TGTGCCAGCAGTTTAAGGGGAAAATTCAATTCACCCCTCCACTTT.

The CDR3 nucleotides are TGTGCCAGCAGTGATGACAGATCCACCGGGGAGCTGTTTTTT. The encoded protein is CASSDDRSTGELFF. This rearrangement joins TRBV2 to TRBJ2-2; TRBD1 might be the D (5 bases). Germline lookup yields CDR1 SNHLY and CDR2 FYNNEI. This CDR3 comprises 14 residues. V was clipped by 3 bases and J by 4 bases, with 9 bases between them.

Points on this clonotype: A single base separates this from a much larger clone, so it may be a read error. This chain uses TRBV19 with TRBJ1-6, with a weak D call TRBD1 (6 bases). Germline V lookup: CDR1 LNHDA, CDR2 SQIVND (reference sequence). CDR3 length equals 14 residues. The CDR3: CASSFGGANPPLHF. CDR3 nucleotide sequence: TGTGCCAGTAGTTTCGGGGGGGCTAATCCACCCCTCCACTTT.

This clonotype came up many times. This chain's CDR3 is CSVDGTQADTQYF. CDR3 nucleotide sequence: TGCAGCGTTGACGGGACTCAAGCAGATACGCAGTATTTT. The chain couples TRBV29-1 to TRBJ2-3; a weak D match, TRBD2 (6 bases). The CDR3 runs 13 residues. Germline values: CDR1 SQVTM, CDR2 ANQGSEA. Trimming pared 3 bases from V and 4 bases from J, leaving 11 bases between.

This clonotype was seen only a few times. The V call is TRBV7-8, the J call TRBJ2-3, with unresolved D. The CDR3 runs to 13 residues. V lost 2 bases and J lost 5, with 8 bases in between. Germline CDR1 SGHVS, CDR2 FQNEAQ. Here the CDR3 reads CASSLTAGDTQYF. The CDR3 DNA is TGTGCCAGCAGCTTAACGGCAGGAGATACGCAGTATTTT.

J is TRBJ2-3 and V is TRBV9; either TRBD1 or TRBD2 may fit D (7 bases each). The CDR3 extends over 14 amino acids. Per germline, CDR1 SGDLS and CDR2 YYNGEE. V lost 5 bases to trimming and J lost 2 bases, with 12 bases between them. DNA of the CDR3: TGTGCCAGCAGAGCGGGACAGACCACAGATACGCAGTATTTT. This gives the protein CASRAGQTTDTQYF.

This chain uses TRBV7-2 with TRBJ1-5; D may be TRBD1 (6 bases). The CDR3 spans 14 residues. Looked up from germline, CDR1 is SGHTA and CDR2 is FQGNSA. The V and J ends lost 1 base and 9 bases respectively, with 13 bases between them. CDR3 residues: CASSLGTELGPQHF. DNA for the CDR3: TGTGCCAGCAGCTTAGGGACAGAGTTGGGGCCCCAGCATTTT.

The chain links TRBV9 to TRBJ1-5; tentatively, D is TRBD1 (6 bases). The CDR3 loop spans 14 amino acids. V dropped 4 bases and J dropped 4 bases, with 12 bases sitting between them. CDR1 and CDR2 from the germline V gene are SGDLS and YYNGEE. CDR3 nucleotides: TGTGCCAGCAGCCTCAGGGGTGGGAATCAGCCCCAGCATTTT. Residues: CASSLRGGNQPQHF.

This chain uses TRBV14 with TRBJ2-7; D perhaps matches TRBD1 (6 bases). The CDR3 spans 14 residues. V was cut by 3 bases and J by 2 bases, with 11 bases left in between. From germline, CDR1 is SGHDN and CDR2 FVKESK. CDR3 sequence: CASSQGHRPYEQYF. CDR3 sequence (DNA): TGTGCCAGCAGCCAGGGACACCGTCCCTACGAGCAGTACTTC.

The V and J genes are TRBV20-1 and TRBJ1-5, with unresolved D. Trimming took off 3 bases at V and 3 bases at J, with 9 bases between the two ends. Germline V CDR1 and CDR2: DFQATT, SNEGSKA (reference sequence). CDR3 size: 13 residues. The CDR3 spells CSASIVNNQPQHF. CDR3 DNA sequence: TGCAGTGCTAGCATAGTGAACAATCAGCCCCAGCATTTT.

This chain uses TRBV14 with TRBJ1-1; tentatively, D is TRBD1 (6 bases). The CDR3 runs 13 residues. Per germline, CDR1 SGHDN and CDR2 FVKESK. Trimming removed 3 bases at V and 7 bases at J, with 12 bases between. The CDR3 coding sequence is TGTGCCAGCAGCCACCCGAAGGGGGGTGAAGCTTTCTTT. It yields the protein CASSHPKGGEAFF.

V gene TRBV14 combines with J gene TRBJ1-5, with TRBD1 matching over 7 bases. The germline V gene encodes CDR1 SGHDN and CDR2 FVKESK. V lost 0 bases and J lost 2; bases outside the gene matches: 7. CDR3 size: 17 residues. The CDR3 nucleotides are TGTGCCAGCAGCCAAGATGGAGGCAGGGGGGGCAATCAGCCCCAGCATTTT. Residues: CASSQDGGRGGNQPQHF.

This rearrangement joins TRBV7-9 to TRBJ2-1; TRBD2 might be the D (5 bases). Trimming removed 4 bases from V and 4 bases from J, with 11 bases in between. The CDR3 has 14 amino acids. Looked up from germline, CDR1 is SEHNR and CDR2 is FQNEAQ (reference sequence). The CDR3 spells CASSSRERYNEQFF. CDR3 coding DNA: TGTGCCAGCAGCTCCCGGGAACGTTACAATGAGCAGTTCTTC.

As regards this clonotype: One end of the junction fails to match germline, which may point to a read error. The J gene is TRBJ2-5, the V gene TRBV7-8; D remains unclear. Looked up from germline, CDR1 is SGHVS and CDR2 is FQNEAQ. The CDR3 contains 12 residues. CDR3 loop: CASSLKVETQNF. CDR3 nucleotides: TGTGCCAGCAGCTTAAAGGTGGAGACCCAGAACTTC.

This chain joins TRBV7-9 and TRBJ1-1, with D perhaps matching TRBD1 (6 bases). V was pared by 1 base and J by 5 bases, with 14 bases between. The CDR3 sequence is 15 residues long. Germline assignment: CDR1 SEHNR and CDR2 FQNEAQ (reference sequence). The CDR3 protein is CASSLGQGSRTEAFF. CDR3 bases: TGTGCCAGCAGCTTAGGTCAGGGGAGTAGGACTGAAGCTTTCTTT. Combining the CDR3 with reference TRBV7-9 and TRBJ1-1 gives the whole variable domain DTGVSQNPRHKITKRGQNVTFRCDPISEHNRLYWYRQTLGQGPEFLTYFQNEAQLEKSRLLSDRFSAERPKGSFSTLEIQRTEQGDSAMYLCASSLGQGSRTEAFFGQGTRLTVV.

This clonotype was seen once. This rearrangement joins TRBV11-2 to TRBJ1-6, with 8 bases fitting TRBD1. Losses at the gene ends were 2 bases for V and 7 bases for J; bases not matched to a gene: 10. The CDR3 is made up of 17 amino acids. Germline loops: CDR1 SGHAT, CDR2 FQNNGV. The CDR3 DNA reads TGTGCCAGCAGCTTATTCGGACAGGGATTACGGAATTCACCCCTCCACTTT. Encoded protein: CASSLFGQGLRNSPLHF.